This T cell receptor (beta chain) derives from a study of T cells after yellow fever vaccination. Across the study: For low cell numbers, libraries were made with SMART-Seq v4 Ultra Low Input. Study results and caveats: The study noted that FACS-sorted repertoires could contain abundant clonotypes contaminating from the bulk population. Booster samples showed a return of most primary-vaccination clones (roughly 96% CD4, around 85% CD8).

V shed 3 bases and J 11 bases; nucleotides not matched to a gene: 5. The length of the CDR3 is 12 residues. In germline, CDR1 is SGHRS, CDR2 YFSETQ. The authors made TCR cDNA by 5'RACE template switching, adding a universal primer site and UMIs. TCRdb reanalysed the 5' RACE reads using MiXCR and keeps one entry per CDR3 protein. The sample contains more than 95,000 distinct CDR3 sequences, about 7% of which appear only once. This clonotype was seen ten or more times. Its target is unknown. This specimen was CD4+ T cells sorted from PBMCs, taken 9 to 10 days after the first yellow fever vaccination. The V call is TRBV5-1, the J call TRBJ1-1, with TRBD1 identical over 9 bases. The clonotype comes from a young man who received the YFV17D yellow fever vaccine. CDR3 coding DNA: TGCGCCAGCAGCTATGGACAGGGGAGCGCTTTCTTT. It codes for CASSYGQGSAFF.